The 12 T cell receptor beta chains presented below share a single source sample, sequenced in a study of CD8+ T cells in alopecia areata. In each case, RNA was isolated and then reverse transcribed into cDNA as the sequencing template. TCRdb's copy holds only in-frame clones and misses some; the assay was immunoSEQ multiplex PCR. The sample contains 100,000 to 150,000 clones, 58% of which appear only once. Treatment noted: oral pan-JAK inhibitor, 5-10 mg twice daily. The material sequenced was CD8+ T cells sorted from blood, taken at week 4, from a patient treated with tofacitinib. The receptors derive from a human donor with alopecia areata.

The sample holds a few counts of this clone. DNA of the CDR3: TGTGCCAGCAGTTTCGCCGGGACTACCTCCGGGGCCCAGTACTTC. Its translation: CASSFAGTTSGAQYF. The chain couples TRBV6-5 to TRBJ2-5; 7 bases are shared with TRBD2. From germline, CDR1 is MNHEY and CDR2 SVGAGI. V lost 4 bases, J lost 9 bases, and 14 bases stayed unmatched. The CDR3 has 15 residues.

The rearrangement links TRBV4-1 to TRBJ2-4; D ambiguous. With 0 bases removed from V and 5 bases from J, the gap between germline ends came to 5 bases. The CDR3 consists of 13 residues. The germline CDR1 and CDR2 sequences are MGHRA and YSYEKL. CDR3 in DNA: TGCGCCAGCAGCCAAGATGCTGAAAACATTCAGTACTTC. Amino acid sequence: CASSQDAENIQYF.

The J gene is TRBJ2-1, the V gene TRBV29-1; D ambiguous. This CDR3 is built from 13 residues. V lost 5 bases to trimming and J lost 8 bases, with 16 bases between them. CDR1 and CDR2 from the germline V gene are SQVTM and ANQGSEA. This CDR3 reads CSVPGPVEDEQFF. For the CDR3, the DNA is TGCAGCGTTCCGGGCCCAGTAGAGGATGAGCAGTTCTTC.

The chain is built from TRBV19 and TRBJ1-5, with D possibly being TRBD1 (5 bases). This CDR3 has 15 amino acids. The V and J ends lost 7 bases and 2 bases respectively, with 15 bases between them. Germline V gene lookup returns CDR1 LNHDA and CDR2 SQIVND (reference sequence). The CDR3 nucleotides read TGTGCCAGTACTTCTGACAGCAATGGCAATCAGCCCCAGCATTTT. Translating it yields CASTSDSNGNQPQHF.

V is TRBV29-1 and J is TRBJ2-1; D may be TRBD2 (6 bases). This CDR3 is built from 14 residues. Per germline, CDR1 SQVTM and CDR2 ANQGSEA. Trimming took off 1 base at V and 6 bases at J, with 13 bases between the two ends. CDR3 residues: CSVEGGGGANEQFF. In DNA, the CDR3 is TGCAGCGTTGAAGGGGGAGGCGGGGCCAATGAGCAGTTCTTC.

The chain combines TRBV7-9 with TRBJ2-2, with D uncertain. Germline assignment: CDR1 SEHNR and CDR2 FQNEAQ (reference sequence). V dropped 2 bases and J dropped 6 bases, with 4 bases sitting between them. The CDR3 sequence is 12 residues long. The CDR3, as DNA: TGTGCCAGCAGCTTAATTCCCGGGGAGCTGTTTTTT. Amino acids: CASSLIPGELFF.

This clone was counted only a few times. This chain uses TRBV29-1 with TRBJ2-5; TRBD1 agrees at 8 bases. Germline CDR1 reads SQVTM; CDR2 reads ANQGSEA. V lost 1 base to trimming and J lost 4 bases; unmatched junction nucleotides: 5. This CDR3 spans 14 amino acids. This CDR3 reads CSVEVGQALETQYF. The CDR3 DNA follows: TGCAGCGTTGAAGTGGGACAGGCCTTAGAGACCCAGTACTTC.

The V call is TRBV7-9, the J call TRBJ1-4, with a weak D call TRBD1 (6 bases). Germline CDR1 is SEHNR and CDR2 is FQNEAQ (reference sequence). The CDR3 runs to 16 residues. V was trimmed by 5 bases and J by 8 bases, leaving 21 bases between them. CDR3 region: CASSLLPGHPPEKLFF. CDR3 nucleotides: TGTGCCAGCAGCCTGCTGCCGGGACACCCGCCGGAAAAACTGTTTTTT.

This chain uses TRBV30 with TRBJ2-4; a possible D gene is TRBD2 (6 bases). CDR1 is GTSNPN, CDR2 SVGIG, per germline (reference sequence). Trimming pared 1 base from V and 12 bases from J, leaving 16 bases between. The CDR3 extends over 13 amino acids. The CDR3, as DNA: TGTGCCTGGAGTGATTCTTCCACGGGGGATCAGTACTTC. Translation: CAWSDSSTGDQYF.

The chain employs TRBV7-6 and TRBJ1-2; D may be TRBD1 (6 bases). CDR3 size: 15 residues. The germline gives CDR1 SGHVS, CDR2 FNYEAQ. V lost 1 base and J 4 bases, leaving 13 bases between the germline ends. The CDR3 spells CASSLVTGSRYGYTF. CDR3 DNA sequence: TGTGCCAGCAGCTTAGTTACAGGGAGTCGCTATGGCTACACCTTC.

DNA of the CDR3: TGCGCCAGCAGCTTGCTTCCGGGACCCACGGGCTACACCTTC. Translated: CASSLLPGPTGYTF. The chain uses TRBV5-1 and TRBJ1-2, with D perhaps TRBD1 (5 bases). Germline CDR1 is SGHRS and CDR2 is YFSETQ. V was clipped by 1 base and J by 8 bases, with 15 bases between them. This CDR3 has 14 residues.

The chain carries TRBV2 and TRBJ1-2, with D tentatively TRBD1 (6 bases). With 4 bases removed from V and 2 bases from J, the gap between germline ends came to 14 bases. The CDR3 contains 15 residues. CDR1 SNHLY and CDR2 FYNNEI come from the germline V gene. The CDR3 protein is CASSVHRETNYGYTF. CDR3 nucleotides: TGTGCCAGCAGTGTTCACAGGGAGACCAACTATGGCTACACCTTC.